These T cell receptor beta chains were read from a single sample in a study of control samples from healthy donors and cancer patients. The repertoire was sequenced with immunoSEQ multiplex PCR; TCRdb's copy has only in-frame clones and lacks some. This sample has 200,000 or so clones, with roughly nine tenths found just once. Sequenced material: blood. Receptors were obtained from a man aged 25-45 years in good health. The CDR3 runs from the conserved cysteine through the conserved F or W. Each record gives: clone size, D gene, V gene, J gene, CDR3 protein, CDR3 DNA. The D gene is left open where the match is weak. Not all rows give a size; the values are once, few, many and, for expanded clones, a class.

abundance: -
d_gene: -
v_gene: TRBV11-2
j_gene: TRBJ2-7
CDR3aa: CASSSSRSSYEQYF
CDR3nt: TGTGCCAGCTCCTCTTCCAGGAGCTCCTACGAGCAGTACTTC

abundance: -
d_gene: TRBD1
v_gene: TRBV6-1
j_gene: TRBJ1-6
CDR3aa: CASREGQAPPLHF
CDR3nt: TGTGCCAGCAGGGAAGGACAGGCCCCACCCCTCCACTTT

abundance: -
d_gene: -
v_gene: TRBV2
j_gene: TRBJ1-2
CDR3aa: CASKPGLNYGYTF
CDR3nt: TGTGCCAGCAAACCAGGGTTAAACTATGGCTACACCTTC

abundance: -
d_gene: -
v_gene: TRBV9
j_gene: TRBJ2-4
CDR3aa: CASSPPAKNIQYF
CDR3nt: TGTGCCAGCAGCCCCCCCGCCAAAAACATTCAGTACTTC

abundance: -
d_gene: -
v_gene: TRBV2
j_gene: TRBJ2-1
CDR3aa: CASSDTGFSYNEQFF
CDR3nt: TGTGCCAGCAGTGATACTGGGTTCTCCTACAATGAGCAGTTCTTC

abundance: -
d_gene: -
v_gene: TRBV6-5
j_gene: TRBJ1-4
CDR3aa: CATRGFTNEKLFF
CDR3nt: TGTGCCACACGGGGGTTCACTAATGAAAAACTGTTTTTT

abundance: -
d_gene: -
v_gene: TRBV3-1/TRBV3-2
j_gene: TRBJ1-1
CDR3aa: CASSLRTNTEAFF
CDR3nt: TGTGCCAGCAGCCTAAGAACGAACACTGAAGCTTTCTTT

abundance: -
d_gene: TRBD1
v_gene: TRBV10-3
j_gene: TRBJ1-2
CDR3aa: CAISEPHIRDRGRTNYGYTF
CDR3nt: TGTGCCATCAGTGAGCCCCACATCCGGGACAGGGGGCGAACTAACTATGGCTACACCTTC

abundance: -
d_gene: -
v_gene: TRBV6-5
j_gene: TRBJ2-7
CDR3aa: CASSYGTSVYEQYF
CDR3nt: TGTGCCAGCAGTTACGGGACATCCGTATACGAGCAGTACTTC

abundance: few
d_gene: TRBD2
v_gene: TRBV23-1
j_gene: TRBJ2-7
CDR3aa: CASSREGEGFYEQYF
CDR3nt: TGCGCCAGCAGTCGGGAGGGAGAGGGTTTCTACGAGCAGTACTTC

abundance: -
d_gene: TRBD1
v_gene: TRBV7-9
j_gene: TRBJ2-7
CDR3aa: CASRGPSTGTGREQYF
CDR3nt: TGTGCCAGCAGAGGTCCCTCGACCGGGACAGGACGCGAGCAGTACTTC

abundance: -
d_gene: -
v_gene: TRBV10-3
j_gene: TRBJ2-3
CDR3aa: CAIGEAGLTTDTQYF
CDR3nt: TGTGCCATCGGGGAGGCGGGGTTAACCACAGATACGCAGTATTTT

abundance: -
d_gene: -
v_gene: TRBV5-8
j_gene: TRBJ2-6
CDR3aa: CASSGEYIHSGANVLTF
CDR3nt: TGTGCCAGCAGCGGGGAGTATATCCACTCTGGGGCCAACGTCCTGACTTTC

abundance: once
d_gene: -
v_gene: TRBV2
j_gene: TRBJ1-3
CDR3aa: CASSTQNQGNTIYF
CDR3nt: TGTGCCAGCAGTACCCAAAACCAGGGAAACACCATATATTTT

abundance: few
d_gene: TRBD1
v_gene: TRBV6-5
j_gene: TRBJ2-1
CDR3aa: CASSPGQTGEQFF
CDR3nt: TGTGCCAGCAGTCCGGGACAGACGGGAGAGCAGTTCTTC

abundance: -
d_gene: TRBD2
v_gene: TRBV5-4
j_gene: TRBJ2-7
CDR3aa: CASSLRTSGGFYEQYF
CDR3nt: TGTGCCAGCAGCTTGAGAACGAGCGGGGGGTTCTACGAGCAGTACTTC

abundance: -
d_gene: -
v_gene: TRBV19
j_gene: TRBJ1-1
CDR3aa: CASSARGTGDTEAFF
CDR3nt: TGTGCCAGTAGTGCGCGGGGAACGGGGGACACTGAAGCTTTCTTT